Listed here are 28 T cell receptor beta chains from one sample, sequenced in a study of PD-L1 blockade in urothelial cancer. The protocol was immunoSEQ multiplex PCR, while the TCRdb copy is restricted to in-frame clones and leaves out a portion. The repertoire has 45,000 to 65,000 clones, approximately 87% of them found once; the top ten carry about 5.3%. This specimen was PBMCs, taken around atezolizumab (anti-PD-L1) treatment. These receptors were collected from a man aged 40-55 years with urothelial cancer.

This sequence joins TRBV27 and TRBJ1-1; D is perhaps TRBD1 (5 bases). Deletions cut 2 bases from V and 2 bases from J, with 9 bases between. Germline loops: CDR1 MNHEY, CDR2 SMNVEV (reference sequence). The CDR3 is made up of 14 amino acids. This CDR3 reads CASSLRRGNTEAFF. In DNA, the CDR3 is TGTGCCAGCAGTTTACGGAGGGGTAACACTGAAGCTTTCTTT.

This clone was picked up a small number of times. This sequence joins TRBV27 and TRBJ1-3; TRBD1 might be the D (6 bases). This CDR3 comprises 15 residues. V gave up 3 bases and J gave up 4 bases, with 13 bases separating them. Germline CDR1 and CDR2: MNHEY and SMNVEV (reference sequence). The chain's CDR3 is CASSLLGAPGNTIYF. DNA for the CDR3: TGTGCCAGCAGTTTGCTGGGGGCGCCCGGAAACACCATATATTTT.

This chain joins TRBV2 and TRBJ2-7; 8 nucleotides align to TRBD1. The CDR3 length is 12 residues. Germline CDR1 and CDR2: SNHLY and FYNNEI. V was clipped by 8 bases and J by 7 bases; unmatched bases: 7. CDR3 amino acids: CASLQGAREQYF. In DNA, the CDR3 is TGTGCCAGCCTCCAGGGGGCAAGGGAGCAGTACTTC.

The chain carries TRBV4-1 and TRBJ2-2; a possible D gene is TRBD2 (6 bases). V was trimmed by 4 bases and J by 3 bases, leaving 18 bases between them. The CDR3 extends over 17 amino acids. Germline V gives CDR1 MGHRA, CDR2 YSYEKL. The CDR3: CASSPGDHLSYTGELFF. Written as DNA, the CDR3 is TGCGCCAGCAGCCCGGGGGACCACCTTTCCTACACCGGGGAGCTGTTTTTT.

CDR3 coding DNA: TGTGCCAGCAGTTCCCACGACAGAAGTTACGAGCAGTACTTC. Translated: CASSSHDRSYEQYF. This chain uses TRBV28 with TRBJ2-7; tentative D call: TRBD1 (5 bases). This CDR3 comprises 14 residues. Germline assignment: CDR1 MDHEN and CDR2 SYDVKM. Trimming left V 4 bases short and J 4 bases short, with 14 bases between.

The chain employs TRBV9 and TRBJ2-2; no clear D. V lost 0 bases, J lost 8 bases, and 8 bases lay in between. Germline V gene lookup returns CDR1 SGDLS and CDR2 YYNGEE. This CDR3 region has 13 residues. The CDR3 coding sequence is TGTGCCAGCAGCGTAGTGGTGGAGGGGGAGCTGTTTTTT. Its protein product is CASSVVVEGELFF.

The chain is built from TRBV5-1 and TRBJ2-1; 7 bases fit TRBD1. Trimming took 0 bases from V and 7 from J; bases not matched to a gene: 4. In germline, CDR1 is SGHRS, CDR2 YFSETQ. The CDR3 length is 14 residues. In nucleotides, the CDR3 is TGCGCCAGCAGCTTGGGCCAGGGGGTTAATGAGCAGTTCTTC. Amino acids: CASSLGQGVNEQFF. The entire variable domain, with the rest obtained from reference TRBV5-1 and TRBJ2-1, is as follows: KAGVTQTPRYLIKTRGQQVTLSCSPISGHRSVSWYQQTPGQGLQFLFEYFSETQRNKGNFPGRFSGRQFSNSRSEMNVSTLELGDSALYLCASSLGQGVNEQFFGPGTRLTVL.

The chain couples TRBV4-2 to TRBJ1-1, with a tentative D call TRBD1 (6 bases). V dropped 2 bases and J dropped 1 base, with 20 bases sitting between them. The CDR3 is 18 residues long. The germline V gene encodes CDR1 LGHNA and CDR2 YNFKEQ. CDR3 region: CASSQQLGRGIGNTEAFF. In DNA form, the CDR3 reads TGTGCCAGCAGCCAACAGTTGGGCAGGGGAATAGGGAACACTGAAGCTTTCTTT.

This clone was seen once. The chain recombines TRBV10-3 with TRBJ2-5, with TRBD1 matching over 7 bases. The junction had 5 bases not matched to a gene; V was cut back by 7 bases and J by 3 bases. The germline V gene has CDR1 ENHRY and CDR2 SYGVKD. The CDR3 covers 13 residues. DNA for the CDR3: TGTGCCATCATGGGGACAGCGGAAGAGACCCAGTACTTC. Protein sequence: CAIMGTAEETQYF.

This chain connects TRBV20-1 to TRBJ2-1; TRBD2 aligns across 9 bases. Germline CDR1 is DFQATT and CDR2 is SNEGSKA (reference sequence). Trimming removed 7 bases from V and 9 bases from J; junction bases left unmatched: 4. The CDR3 extends over 11 amino acids. CDR3 nucleotide sequence: TGCAGTGGGGCGGGAGGGGGTGAGCAGTTCTTC. This encodes CSGAGGGEQFF.

The chain employs TRBV28 and TRBJ2-3, with 10 bases fitting TRBD2. The CDR3 consists of 18 residues. Germline V CDR1 and CDR2: MDHEN, SYDVKM. J gave up 3 bases and V 5 bases, and 14 bases lay outside the gene matches. The CDR3 here is CASSPELGAGGRTDTQYF. Written as DNA, the CDR3 is TGTGCCAGCAGTCCGGAGCTGGGAGCGGGAGGGCGGACAGATACGCAGTATTTT. The full variable domain, its missing parts supplied by reference TRBV28 and TRBJ2-3, is DVKVTQSSRYLVKRTGEKVFLECVQDMDHENMFWYRQDPGLGLRLIYFSYDVKMKEKGDIPEGYSVSREKKERFSLILESASTNQTSMYLCASSPELGAGGRTDTQYFGPGTRLTVL.

This rearrangement joins TRBV30 to TRBJ1-2; no clear D gene. This CDR3 region has 15 residues. Germline loops: CDR1 GTSNPN, CDR2 SVGIG (reference sequence). Deletions cut 8 bases from V and 4 bases from J, with 23 bases between. This CDR3 reads CAGEAGQDNSYGYTF. Written as DNA, the CDR3 is TGTGCCGGGGAGGCAGGCCAGGATAATAGCTATGGCTACACCTTC.

There are a few counts of this clone. Other DNA sequences in the same sample also yield this CDR3. The J gene is TRBJ2-5, the V gene TRBV7-8, with TRBD2 matching over 10 bases. CDR3 length: 16 amino acids. V trimming: 2 bases; J trimming: 5 bases; junction bases outside the gene matches: 8. Per germline, CDR1 SGHVS and CDR2 FQNEAQ. Here the CDR3 reads CASSLLQREGPETQYF. As DNA, the CDR3 is TGTGCCAGCAGCTTATTGCAGCGGGAGGGCCCGGAGACCCAGTACTTC.

The chain uses TRBV11-2 and TRBJ1-5; 7 nucleotides line up with TRBD1. The V gene end was trimmed by 1 base and the J gene end by 3 bases; junction bases not matched to a gene: 3. In germline, CDR1 is SGHAT, CDR2 FQNNGV. The CDR3 is 15 amino acids. The CDR3 spells CASSLGTGLNQPQHF. The CDR3 DNA reads TGTGCCAGCAGCTTAGGGACAGGCCTCAATCAGCCCCAGCATTTT.

The V call is TRBV5-1, the J call TRBJ2-3, with 12 bases fitting TRBD2. CDR1 SGHRS and CDR2 YFSETQ come from the germline V gene. This CDR3 contains 18 residues. With V trimmed by 0 bases and J by 0 bases, 5 bases remained unmatched. The CDR3 nucleotides are TGCGCCAGCAGCTTGGCCACTACTAGCGGGAGGAGCACAGATACGCAGTATTTT. This translates into CASSLATTSGRSTDTQYF.

This clone has more than one count but fewer than ten. The chain joins TRBV5-1 to TRBJ2-7, with D maybe TRBD2 (5 bases). Trimming removed 2 bases from V and 0 bases from J, with 9 bases in between. There are 14 residues in the CDR3. Looked up from germline, CDR1 is SGHRS and CDR2 is YFSETQ. For the CDR3, the DNA is TGCGCCAGCAGCTTCCTGAGGGACTCCTACGAGCAGTACTTC. Translating gives CASSFLRDSYEQYF.

DNA of the CDR3: TGTGCCAGCAGTGAATTGGGCTTGAACACTGAAGCTTTCTTT. Translation gives CASSELGLNTEAFF. The chain has TRBV25-1 and TRBJ1-1; D not resolved. V lost 1 base and J 0 bases, leaving 6 bases between the germline ends. This CDR3 contains 14 residues. The germline CDR1 and CDR2 sequences are MGHDK and SYGVNS.

V gene TRBV7-2 combines with J gene TRBJ1-5, with a weak D call TRBD1 (5 bases). Germline V gives CDR1 SGHTA, CDR2 FQGNSA. V was shortened by 6 bases and J by 4 bases, with 16 bases between the two germline ends. CDR3 size: 15 residues. The CDR3: CASRAGPSGNQPQHF. CDR3 bases: TGTGCCAGCAGAGCAGGGCCGTCTGGTAATCAGCCCCAGCATTTT.

The rearrangement uses TRBV28 and TRBJ1-5; a possible D gene is TRBD1 (5 bases). CDR1 is MDHEN and CDR2 is SYDVKM in the germline V gene. The CDR3 is 15 amino acids. V was trimmed by 5 bases and J by 5 bases, leaving 16 bases between them. In DNA form, the CDR3 reads TGTGCCAGCAGTCCCTCAGACAGATCCCATCAGCCCCAGCATTTT. This translates into CASSPSDRSHQPQHF. Full variable domain (missing parts from reference TRBV28 and TRBJ1-5): DVKVTQSSRYLVKRTGEKVFLECVQDMDHENMFWYRQDPGLGLRLIYFSYDVKMKEKGDIPEGYSVSREKKERFSLILESASTNQTSMYLCASSPSDRSHQPQHFGDGTRLSIL.

V usage is TRBV11-2 and J usage is TRBJ1-1; D is perhaps TRBD1 (5 bases). Looked up from germline, CDR1 is SGHAT and CDR2 is FQNNGV. V lost 0 bases to trimming and J lost 3 bases, with 11 bases between them. CDR3 length equals 15 residues. CDR3 region: CASSLDWQGYTEAFF. The CDR3 DNA sequence: TGTGCCAGCAGCTTAGATTGGCAGGGCTACACTGAAGCTTTCTTT.

V gene TRBV7-2 combines with J gene TRBJ1-5; 9 bases match TRBD1. This CDR3 is built from 13 residues. Germline V gene sequence: CDR1 SGHTA, CDR2 FQGNSA. Trimming cost V 4 bases and J 7 bases; bases outside gene matches: 2. The DNA of the CDR3 is TGTGCCAGCAGCTGGGACAGGGTACAGCCCCAGCATTTT. This gives the protein CASSWDRVQPQHF.

This chain uses TRBV5-4 with TRBJ2-3, with a possible D match to TRBD2 (6 bases). The germline V and J ends were trimmed by 3 bases and 1 base, with 15 bases remaining between them. The germline V gene has CDR1 SGHNT and CDR2 YYREEE (reference sequence). The CDR3 has 16 residues. The CDR3: CASSWRPSGGTDTQYF. For the CDR3, the DNA is TGTGCCAGCAGCTGGCGACCGTCGGGGGGCACAGATACGCAGTATTTT.

The genes are TRBV6-5 and TRBJ1-2; 8 nucleotides match TRBD1. J was trimmed by 8 bases and V by 2 bases; bases with no gene match: 7. Germline CDR1 and CDR2: MNHEY and SVGAGI. This CDR3 contains 14 residues. CDR3 sequence reads: CASSYQTGEGGYTF. CDR3 in DNA: TGTGCCAGCAGTTACCAGACAGGGGAGGGCGGCTACACCTTC.

This clone was detected once. The V gene is TRBV7-9, the J gene TRBJ2-3; no clear D. CDR1 is SEHNR and CDR2 is FQNEAQ in the germline V gene (reference sequence). The CDR3 length is 13 residues. Trimming cost V 11 bases and J 2 bases, with 14 bases left between them. This CDR3 reads CASGPGSTDTQYF. CDR3 coding DNA: TGTGCCTCGGGTCCGGGTTCCACAGATACGCAGTATTTT.

This chain uses TRBV5-5 with TRBJ2-3; 12 bases line up with TRBD1. The germline CDR1 and CDR2 sequences are SGHKS and YYEKEE (reference sequence). There are 16 residues in the CDR3. Trimming cost V 1 base and J 5 bases; bases outside gene matches: 5. The CDR3 sequence: CASSLHGTGGGDTQYF. The CDR3, as DNA: TGTGCCAGCAGCTTGCACGGGACAGGGGGCGGAGATACGCAGTATTTT.

The V call is TRBV6-1, the J call TRBJ2-7; D is perhaps TRBD1 (5 bases). Trimming took 8 bases from V and 7 from J, leaving 24 bases between them. Germline lookup yields CDR1 MNHNS and CDR2 SASEGT. The CDR3 runs to 15 residues. CDR3 bases: TGTGCCAGCGGGGATAGGGGCCGGCGATATGGGGAGCAGTACTTC. Its protein is CASGDRGRRYGEQYF.

The V and J genes are TRBV5-1 and TRBJ1-1, with D uncertain. The germline gives CDR1 SGHRS, CDR2 YFSETQ. V lost 0 bases to trimming and J lost 8 bases, with 8 bases between them. The CDR3 spans 12 residues. As DNA, the CDR3 is TGCGCCAGCAGCTTGGTGCGGGGAGAAGCTTTCTTT. It translates to CASSLVRGEAFF.

This chain links TRBV11-2 with TRBJ1-5; tentatively, D is TRBD1 (6 bases). The CDR3 covers 15 residues. In germline, CDR1 is SGHAT, CDR2 FQNNGV. Trimming stripped 1 base from V and 1 base from J, with 8 bases between. For the CDR3, the DNA is TGTGCCAGCAGCTTAGGGACAGTGAGCAATCAGCCCCAGCATTTT. It translates to CASSLGTVSNQPQHF. The full variable domain, its missing parts supplied by reference TRBV11-2 and TRBJ1-5, is EAGVAQSPRYKIIEKRQSVAFWCNPISGHATLYWYQQILGQGPKLLIQFQNNGVVDDSQLPKDRFSAERLKGVDSTLKIQPAKLEDSAVYLCASSLGTVSNQPQHFGDGTRLSIL.